This TCR beta chain was identified during a study of shared clonotypes between healthy human individuals. Assay used: immunoSEQ multiplex PCR; TCRdb lists only in-frame clones, some missing. The sample records 550,000 to 800,000 clones, roughly 88% being singletons. This clone came up once. CDR1 and CDR2 from the germline V gene are MDHEN and SYDVKM. Trimming took off 3 bases at V and 5 bases at J, with 31 bases between the two ends. The CDR3 extends over 20 amino acids. The gene calls are TRBV28 and TRBJ2-5; D may be TRBD2 (6 bases). Sequenced input: memory CD8+ T cells from PBMCs. The subset is: CD45RO+ cells pooled with CCR7-negative TemRA cells. The clonotype was recovered from a man aged 18 to 29 in good health. Some clones in this sample may be carry-over from other donors' samples. The CDR3 DNA is TGTGCCAGCAGTTTCCTGCCATCGGGAGACGCCCTCTATGTTCGGGAGACCCAGTACTTC. It specifies CASSFLPSGDALYVRETQYF.